This TCR beta chain was sequenced in a study of OX40 agonist ivuxolimab in advanced cancers. Study details: Therapy given before enrollment (anti-PD-1, anti-PD-L1 or anti-CTLA-4) was allowed, and roughly 41% had some.

The CDR3 has 14 amino acids. Deletions cut 4 bases from V and 4 bases from J, with 13 bases between. Germline CDR1 SGHRS, CDR2 YFSETQ. Clones were sequenced by immunoSEQ multiplex PCR, and TCRdb holds only the in-frame ones, with some missing. The sample contains around 76,000 clones, 86% of which appear only once. Study-level points and caveats: Expanded peripheral T cell antigen specificity was not determined. Relative to CD4+ cells, CD8+ T cells on average had more expanded clones. Both blood CD4+ and CD8+ T cells showed clonal growth by week 6 at 0.1 to 3.0 mg/kg.

Remarks on this clone: Its antigen remains unidentified.

The source of this sequence is an adult with an advanced solid tumor such as melanoma, head and neck, liver or kidney cancer. V gene TRBV5-1 combines with J gene TRBJ2-3; D is perhaps TRBD2 (7 bases). The sequences come from CD4+ or CD8+ T cells sorted from blood, collected in a trial of the OX40 agonist ivuxolimab. CDR3 in amino acids: CASSRGGGADTQYF. The CDR3 DNA is TGCGCCAGCAGCCGGGGCGGGGGCGCAGATACGCAGTATTTT.